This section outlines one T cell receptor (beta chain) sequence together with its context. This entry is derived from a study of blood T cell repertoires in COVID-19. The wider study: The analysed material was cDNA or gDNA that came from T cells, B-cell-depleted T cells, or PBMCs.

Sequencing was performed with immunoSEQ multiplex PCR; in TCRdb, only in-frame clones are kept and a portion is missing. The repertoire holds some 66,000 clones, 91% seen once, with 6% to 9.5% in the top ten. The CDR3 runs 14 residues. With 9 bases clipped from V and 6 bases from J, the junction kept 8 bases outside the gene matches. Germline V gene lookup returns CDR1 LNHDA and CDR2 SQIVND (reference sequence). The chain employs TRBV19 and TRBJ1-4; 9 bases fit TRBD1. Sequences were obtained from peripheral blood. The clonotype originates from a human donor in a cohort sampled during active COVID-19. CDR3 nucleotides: TGTGCCAGCGGTAAACAGGGGGCTCATGAAAAACTGTTTTTT. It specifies CASGKQGAHEKLFF.